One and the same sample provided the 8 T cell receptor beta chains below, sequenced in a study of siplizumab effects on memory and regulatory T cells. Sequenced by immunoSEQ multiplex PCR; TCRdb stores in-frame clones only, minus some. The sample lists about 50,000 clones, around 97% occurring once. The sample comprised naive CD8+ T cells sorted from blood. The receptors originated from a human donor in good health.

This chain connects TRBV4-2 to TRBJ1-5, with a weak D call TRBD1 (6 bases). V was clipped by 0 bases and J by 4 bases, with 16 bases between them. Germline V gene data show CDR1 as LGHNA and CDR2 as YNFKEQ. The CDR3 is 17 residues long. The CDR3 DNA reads TGTGCCAGCAGCCAAGATCTTCCCTTAGGGGGTAATCAGCCCCAGCATTTT. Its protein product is CASSQDLPLGGNQPQHF.

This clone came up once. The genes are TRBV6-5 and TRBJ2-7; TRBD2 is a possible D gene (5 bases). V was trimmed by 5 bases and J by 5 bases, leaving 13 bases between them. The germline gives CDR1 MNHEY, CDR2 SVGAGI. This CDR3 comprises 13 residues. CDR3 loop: CASSQMAGDEQYF. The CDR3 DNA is TGTGCCAGCAGTCAGATGGCCGGGGACGAGCAGTACTTC.

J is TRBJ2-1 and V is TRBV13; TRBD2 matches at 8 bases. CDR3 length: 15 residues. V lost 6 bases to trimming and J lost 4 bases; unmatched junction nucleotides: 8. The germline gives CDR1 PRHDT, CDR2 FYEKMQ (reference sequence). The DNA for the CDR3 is TGTGCCAGCAGTAAGAGCGGGAGCGGGTACAATGAGCAGTTCTTC. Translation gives CASSKSGSGYNEQFF.

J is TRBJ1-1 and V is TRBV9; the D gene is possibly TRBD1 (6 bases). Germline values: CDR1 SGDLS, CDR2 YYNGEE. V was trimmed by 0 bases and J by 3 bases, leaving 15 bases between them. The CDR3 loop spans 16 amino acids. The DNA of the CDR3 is TGTGCCAGCAGCGTAGAGGGGGGCCTCGGGTACACTGAAGCTTTCTTT. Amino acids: CASSVEGGLGYTEAFF.

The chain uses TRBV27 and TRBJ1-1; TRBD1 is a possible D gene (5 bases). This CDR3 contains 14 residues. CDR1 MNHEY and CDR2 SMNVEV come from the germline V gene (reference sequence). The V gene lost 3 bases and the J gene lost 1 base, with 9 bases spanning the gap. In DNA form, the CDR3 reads TGTGCCAGCAGTTTGCGGACAAAGAACACTGAAGCTTTCTTT. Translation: CASSLRTKNTEAFF.

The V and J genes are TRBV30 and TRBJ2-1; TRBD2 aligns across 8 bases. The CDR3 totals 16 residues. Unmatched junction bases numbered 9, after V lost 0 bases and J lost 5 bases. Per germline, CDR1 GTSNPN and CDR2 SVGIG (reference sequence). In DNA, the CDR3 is TGTGCCTGGAGTGTGGATAGTAGCGGGACCGACAATGAGCAGTTCTTC. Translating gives CAWSVDSSGTDNEQFF. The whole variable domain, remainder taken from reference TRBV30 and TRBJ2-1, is SQTIHQWPATLVQPVGSPLSLECTVEGTSNPNLYWYRQAAGRGLQLLFYSVGIGQISSEVPQNLSASRPQDRQFILSSKKLLLSDSGFYLCAWSVDSSGTDNEQFFGPGTRLTVL.

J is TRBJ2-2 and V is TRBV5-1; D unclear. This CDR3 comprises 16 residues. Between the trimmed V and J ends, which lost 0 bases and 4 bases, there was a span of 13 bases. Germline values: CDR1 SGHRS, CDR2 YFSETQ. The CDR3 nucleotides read TGCGCCAGCAGCTTGGATAACCGGGTTGGCACCGGGGAGCTGTTTTTT. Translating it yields CASSLDNRVGTGELFF.

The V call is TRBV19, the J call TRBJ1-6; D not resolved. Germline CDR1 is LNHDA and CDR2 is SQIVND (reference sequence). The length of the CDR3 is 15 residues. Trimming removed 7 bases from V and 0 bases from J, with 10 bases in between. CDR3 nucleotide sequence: TGTGCCAGTACCCCGGAGGTCTCCTATAATTCACCCCTCCACTTT. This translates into CASTPEVSYNSPLHF.